These 9 T cell receptor beta chains share one sample of origin, sequenced in a study of post-analysis software for immune sequencing data. Researchers reported that TCR beta cDNA libraries carried unique molecular identifiers. TCRdb passed the PCR reads through MiXCR, listing each CDR3 protein once. The data hold 150,000 to 200,000 distinct CDR3 sequences, with 30% to 45% observed a single time. The input for sequencing was blood, taken after autologous hematopoietic stem cell transplantation. The receptor source for this set is a girl under 18 with multiple sclerosis.

This chain joins TRBV20-1 and TRBJ1-2; maybe TRBD1 (6 bases). The CDR3 consists of 11 residues. Germline values: CDR1 DFQATT, CDR2 SNEGSKA (reference sequence). CDR3 residues: CRPRGAGGYTF. The CDR3 coding sequence is TGCCGTCCCCGGGGGGCGGGCGGCTACACCTTC.

This chain connects TRBV7-2 to TRBJ2-6, with 14 bases fitting TRBD2. V shed 6 bases and J 13 bases; nucleotides not matched to a gene: 17. The CDR3 spans 18 residues. In germline, CDR1 is SGHTA, CDR2 FQGNSA. Written as DNA, the CDR3 is TGTGCCAGCAGACCTAAGGGACTAGCGGGAGTTCGTCCCTTAGTCCTGACTTTC. This encodes CASRPKGLAGVRPLVLTF.

This clonotype was picked up many times. The chain links TRBV5-6 to TRBJ2-3; TRBD2 matches 10 bases. Looked up from germline, CDR1 is SGHDT and CDR2 is YYEEEE. The CDR3 is 16 amino acids. After removal of 0 bases from V and 3 bases from J, the junction contained 4 bases not matched to a gene. As DNA, the CDR3 is TGTGCCAGCAGCTTGGGTCTAGCGGGAGTGACAGATACGCAGTATTTT. It encodes CASSLGLAGVTDTQYF.

The chain employs TRBV25-1 and TRBJ2-7, with 7 bases lining up with TRBD1. Trimming cost V 5 bases and J 2 bases; bases outside gene matches: 6. CDR1 is MGHDK, CDR2 SYGVNS, per germline. The CDR3 covers 14 residues. The CDR3 region has the DNA TGTGCCAGCAGTCTCCGGGACAGAACCTACGAGCAGTACTTC. It translates to CASSLRDRTYEQYF.

The chain recombines TRBV2 with TRBJ2-1, with 12 bases aligning to TRBD1. The V gene's germline CDR1 is SNHLY and CDR2 FYNNEI. Germline trimming cut 2 bases from V and 7 bases from J; bases unmatched to any gene: 9. CDR3 length: 17 amino acids. Here the CDR3 DNA reads TGTGCCAGCAGTGAATGGGGACAGGGGGCCTTCGAGAATGAGCAGTTCTTC. It is translated as CASSEWGQGAFENEQFF.

About this clonotype itself: An end of the junction does not agree with germline; a read error may underlie this. This chain uses TRBV6-6 with TRBJ1-2; D gene unclear. CDR3 length: 17 residues. CDR1 and CDR2 from the germline V gene are MNHNY and SVGAGI (reference sequence). CDR3 in amino acids: CASTYSGRVKLAYGYTF. The CDR3 bases are TGTGCCAGCACTTACTCGGGGAGGGTAAAGCTGGCCTATGGCTACACCTTC.

Only a few counts were recorded for this clonotype. The chain carries TRBV12-5 and TRBJ1-5; 9 bases are shared with TRBD1. The CDR3 length is 14 residues. The germline V gene has CDR1 LGHNT and CDR2 FRNRAP. V gave up 6 bases and J gave up 5 bases; unmatched junction bases: 5. In DNA, the CDR3 is TGTGCTAGTGGGGGGGACAGGGAAGATCAGCCCCAGCATTTT. It specifies CASGGDREDQPQHF.

V usage is TRBV12-3 or TRBV12-4 and J usage is TRBJ2-3; 11 bases match TRBD2. The CDR3 has 14 residues. V shed 11 bases, J shed 1 base, and the junction held 5 bases outside the gene matches. The CDR3 DNA follows: TGTGCCGGAACTAGCGGGAGTCGCACAGATACGCAGTATTTT. Protein product: CAGTSGSRTDTQYF.

The chain uses TRBV29-1 and TRBJ2-7; a weak D match, TRBD1 (5 bases). The CDR3 has 11 residues. With 3 bases removed from V and 3 bases from J, the gap between germline ends came to 6 bases. Germline lookup yields CDR1 SQVTM and CDR2 ANQGSEA. CDR3 sequence (DNA): TGCAGCGTTGAGCAGGGCTACGAGCAGTACTTC. Translation gives CSVEQGYEQYF.